This T cell receptor (beta chain) was sequenced in a study of beta chain features in type 1 diabetes. Isolated RNA was reverse transcribed in full, so expressed TCRB transcripts were sequenced. Sequenced by immunoSEQ multiplex PCR; TCRdb stores in-frame clones only, minus some. The profile shows some 100,000 clones, almost 40% of them singletons. Germline V gene sequence: CDR1 MDHEN, CDR2 SYDVKM. Between the trimmed V and J ends, which lost 6 bases and 0 bases, there was a span of 14 bases. The CDR3 has 15 amino acids. Study observations and caveats: Significant though moderate, a shortening of TCRB CDR3s appeared in all four CD4+ subsets of Type 1 diabetes patients.

Comment on this clone: What it recognizes is unknown.

Sequenced sample: stem cell memory CD4+ T cells from blood. This sequence originates from a woman aged 18-29 years in good health. This chain connects TRBV28 to TRBJ2-5, with D possibly TRBD1 on 6 matching bases. CDR3 residues: CASSDRISYQETQYF. In DNA, the CDR3 is TGTGCCAGCAGCGACAGGATCTCCTACCAAGAGACCCAGTACTTC.